Below, 5 T cell receptor beta chains from the same sample are listed, as sequenced in a study of neurological immune-mediated disorders. Via MiXCR, TCRdb re-called the 5' RACE reads, giving one row per CDR3 protein. The profile shows around 30,000 distinct CDR3 sequences, more than 10% of them singletons. The sample consisted of PBMCs. Receptors originate from a man in his fifties or sixties in good health.

Points on this clonotype: A read error may account for a junction end that differs from germline. V is TRBV5-1 and J is TRBJ1-1; D is unresolved. Germline lookup yields CDR1 SGHRS and CDR2 YFSETQ. There are 14 residues in the CDR3. The CDR3 bases are TGCGCCAGCAGCTTAAGTTTCAAGGAGGATGAAGCCTTCTTT. Its translation: CASSLSFKEDEAFF.

This clonotype was detected ten times or more. The CDR3 coding sequence is TGCAGTGCCCTGGGACAGGTGACCTACGAGCAGTACTTC. Its protein product is CSALGQVTYEQYF. The chain recombines TRBV20-1 with TRBJ2-7, with TRBD1 matching over 8 bases. Trimming took 6 bases from V and 2 from J; bases not matched to a gene: 6. The CDR3 has 13 amino acids. CDR1 DFQATT and CDR2 SNEGSKA come from the germline V gene (reference sequence).

In this sample, this clonotype turned up many times. The rearrangement uses TRBV6-2 or TRBV6-3 and TRBJ2-1; 11 bases line up with TRBD2. CDR3 length: 18 amino acids. CDR1 is MNHEY, CDR2 SVGEGT, per germline. V dropped 7 bases and J dropped 0; count of bases not matched to a gene: 11. The CDR3 protein is CASTDALAGGSSYNEQFF. The CDR3 DNA follows: TGTGCCAGCACCGACGCGCTAGCGGGGGGCAGCTCCTACAATGAGCAGTTCTTC.

This clonotype showed up just a few times. The CDR3 DNA reads as TGTGCCAGCAGTTTGGACCGGGAGGGTTTCGAGCAGTACTTC. Its protein product is CASSLDREGFEQYF. This chain uses TRBV12-3 or TRBV12-4 with TRBJ2-7; 8 bases align to TRBD2. V gave up 3 bases and J gave up 6 bases; unmatched junction bases: 7. This CDR3 contains 14 residues.

This clonotype was seen many times. This sequence joins TRBV20-1 and TRBJ2-5; D ambiguous. The ends were cut back, 1 base at V and 2 bases at J, with 17 bases in the middle. The CDR3 sequence is 16 residues long. Looked up from germline, CDR1 is DFQATT and CDR2 is SNEGSKA (reference sequence). CDR3 in amino acids: CSARVYGETGQETQYF. The CDR3 nucleotides read TGCAGTGCTAGAGTTTATGGCGAAACGGGTCAAGAGACCCAGTACTTC.